The rows below give T cell receptor beta chains drawn from one sample of a study of patients and donors after allogeneic stem cell transplantation. TCRdb fed the RT-PCR reads into MiXCR, producing one record per CDR3 protein. The table includes fewer than 1,500 distinct CDR3 sequences, about 39% detected once. Sequencing was carried out using blood, either unsorted or a sorted T cell fraction (not recorded which). These receptors all stem from a human donor who was either an allogeneic HSCT recipient or a stem cell or donor lymphocyte infusion donor (not recorded which). It is not recorded whose cells these are; they may come from a transplant donor. CDR3s include the opening cysteine and the closing phenylalanine or tryptophan. Fields, in order: V gene, D gene, clone size, J gene, CDR3 DNA, CDR3 protein. The D gene is left open where the match is weak. Not every row has a clone size; where given, it reads once, few, many or a size class.

v_gene: TRBV12-3/TRBV12-4; d_gene: -; abundance: few; j_gene: TRBJ1-1; CDR3nt: TGTGCCAGCAGTTTAGGCGAGGGCACTGAAGCTTTCTTT; CDR3aa: CASSLGEGTEAFF
v_gene: TRBV2; d_gene: TRBD2; abundance: once; j_gene: TRBJ2-7; CDR3nt: TGTGCCAGCAGCGTGCTAGCGGGGAACTACGAGCAGTACTTC; CDR3aa: CASSVLAGNYEQYF
v_gene: TRBV5-1; d_gene: -; abundance: -; j_gene: TRBJ2-2; CDR3nt: TGCGCCAGCAGTCCCAGGTTAAACACCGGGGAGCTGTTTTTT; CDR3aa: CASSPRLNTGELFF
v_gene: TRBV14; d_gene: -; abundance: -; j_gene: TRBJ2-1; CDR3nt: TGTGCCAGCAGCCCCCTTTGGGGGAGCTCCTACAATGAGCAGTTCTTC; CDR3aa: CASSPLWGSSYNEQFF
v_gene: TRBV5-4; d_gene: -; abundance: large; j_gene: TRBJ1-1; CDR3nt: TGTGCCAGCAGCGAGGAGCTGAACACTGAAGCTTTCTTT; CDR3aa: CASSEELNTEAFF
v_gene: TRBV5-1; d_gene: TRBD2; abundance: -; j_gene: TRBJ2-1; CDR3nt: TGCGCCAGCAGCTTGGGGGCCGGGAGGGCCGTTTATGAGCAGTTCTTC; CDR3aa: CASSLGAGRAVYEQFF
v_gene: TRBV10-3; d_gene: -; abundance: -; j_gene: TRBJ1-2; CDR3nt: TGTGCCATCAGTGAGGGGCCAGAAAACGGCTACACCTTC; CDR3aa: CAISEGPENGYTF
v_gene: TRBV7-2; d_gene: -; abundance: -; j_gene: TRBJ1-5; CDR3nt: TGTGCCAGCAGCATAGGAGGCAATCAGCCCCAGCATTTT; CDR3aa: CASSIGGNQPQHF
v_gene: TRBV25-1; d_gene: -; abundance: -; j_gene: TRBJ2-7; CDR3nt: TGTGCCAGCAGGAAGAATTACGAGCAGTACTTC; CDR3aa: CASRKNYEQYF
v_gene: TRBV11-3; d_gene: TRBD1; abundance: -; j_gene: TRBJ2-1; CDR3nt: TGTGCCAGCAGCCGGGACAGGGGGGACTACAATGAGCAGTTCTTC; CDR3aa: CASSRDRGDYNEQFF
v_gene: TRBV30; d_gene: TRBD1; abundance: -; j_gene: TRBJ1-2; CDR3nt: TGTGCCTGGAGAGGAGGGGGCGCCCCGGATGGCTACACCTTC; CDR3aa: CAWRGGGAPDGYTF
v_gene: TRBV5-5; d_gene: -; abundance: large; j_gene: TRBJ2-6; CDR3nt: TGTGCCAGCAGCCGTTCAGGAGGGGCCAACGTCCTGACTTTC; CDR3aa: CASSRSGGANVLTF
v_gene: TRBV11-2; d_gene: -; abundance: -; j_gene: TRBJ2-2; CDR3nt: TGTGCCAGCAGCCCAAGACAGTCCGGGGAGCTGTTTTTT; CDR3aa: CASSPRQSGELFF
v_gene: TRBV6-6; d_gene: -; abundance: -; j_gene: TRBJ2-1; CDR3nt: TGTGCCAGCAGCGCCGACAGGTCCTCCTACAATGAGCAGTTCTTC; CDR3aa: CASSADRSSYNEQFF
v_gene: TRBV7-2; d_gene: TRBD2; abundance: few; j_gene: TRBJ2-6; CDR3nt: TGTGCCAGCAGCTTGCTAGCGGGGATCTCTGGGGCCAACGTCCTGACTTTC; CDR3aa: CASSLLAGISGANVLTF
v_gene: TRBV6-1; d_gene: -; abundance: -; j_gene: TRBJ2-1; CDR3nt: TGTGCCAGCAGTACCCCCCGGGGCGAGCAGTTCTTC; CDR3aa: CASSTPRGEQFF
v_gene: TRBV6-6; d_gene: -; abundance: -; j_gene: TRBJ1-1; CDR3nt: TGTGCCAGCAGCCAAATCAACGTTGGCACTGAAGCTTTCTTT; CDR3aa: CASSQINVGTEAFF
v_gene: TRBV12-3/TRBV12-4; d_gene: -; abundance: -; j_gene: TRBJ2-1; CDR3nt: TGTGCCAGCAGTCCGCTGCCCTACAATGAGCAGTTCTTC; CDR3aa: CASSPLPYNEQFF
v_gene: TRBV4-3; d_gene: -; abundance: once; j_gene: TRBJ2-3; CDR3nt: TGCGCCAGCAGCCAAGGAGGTGGCGGTATCACAGATACGCAGTATTTT; CDR3aa: CASSQGGGGITDTQYF
v_gene: TRBV7-3; d_gene: -; abundance: -; j_gene: TRBJ2-3; CDR3nt: TGTGCCAGCAGCTTAGGCGGGAACACAGATACGCAGTATTTT; CDR3aa: CASSLGGNTDTQYF
v_gene: TRBV20-1; d_gene: TRBD1; abundance: -; j_gene: TRBJ2-7; CDR3nt: TGCAGTGCCGACGGGACAGGAGGGAACGAGCAGTACTTC; CDR3aa: CSADGTGGNEQYF
v_gene: TRBV5-1; d_gene: TRBD1; abundance: -; j_gene: TRBJ2-3; CDR3nt: TGCGCCAGCAGCCCGGGGACAGGGGGCAGAACAGATACGCAGTATTTT; CDR3aa: CASSPGTGGRTDTQYF
v_gene: TRBV6-2/TRBV6-3; d_gene: TRBD2; abundance: large; j_gene: TRBJ2-1; CDR3nt: TGTGCCAGCAGTTACCCTACTAGCGGGAGGGCCCTCGGAAGCTACAATGAGCAGTTCTTC; CDR3aa: CASSYPTSGRALGSYNEQFF
v_gene: TRBV15; d_gene: TRBD1; abundance: -; j_gene: TRBJ1-2; CDR3nt: TGTGCCACCAGTCACAGGGGGAGCGGTAATGGCTACACCTTC; CDR3aa: CATSHRGSGNGYTF
v_gene: TRBV2; d_gene: -; abundance: few; j_gene: TRBJ2-1; CDR3nt: TGTGCCAGCAGACTGCGGACCGAGCAGTTCTTC; CDR3aa: CASRLRTEQFF
v_gene: TRBV4-1; d_gene: -; abundance: -; j_gene: TRBJ1-5; CDR3nt: TGCGCCAGCAGCCAAGTGGGTTTAAGCAATCAGCCCCAGCATTTT; CDR3aa: CASSQVGLSNQPQHF
v_gene: TRBV6-1; d_gene: -; abundance: once; j_gene: TRBJ1-5; CDR3nt: TGTGCCAGCAGTGAAGGTTCAGCCAATCAGCCCCAGCATTTT; CDR3aa: CASSEGSANQPQHF
v_gene: TRBV29-1; d_gene: -; abundance: few; j_gene: TRBJ2-5; CDR3nt: TGCAGCGTTGATGGACTGGCGGGAGAGACCCAGTACTTC; CDR3aa: CSVDGLAGETQYF
v_gene: TRBV6-1; d_gene: -; abundance: -; j_gene: TRBJ1-2; CDR3nt: TGTGCCAGCAGCCAAGACCGAGACAACTATGGCTACACCTTC; CDR3aa: CASSQDRDNYGYTF
v_gene: TRBV10-3; d_gene: TRBD1; abundance: -; j_gene: TRBJ1-6; CDR3nt: TGTGCCATCAGTGAGAGGGACAGTTCACCCCTCCACTTT; CDR3aa: CAISERDSSPLHF
v_gene: TRBV10-3; d_gene: TRBD1; abundance: -; j_gene: TRBJ2-7; CDR3nt: TGTGCCATCAGGAAGGGACAGAACTACGAGCAGTACTTC; CDR3aa: CAIRKGQNYEQYF
v_gene: TRBV28; d_gene: -; abundance: few; j_gene: TRBJ2-7; CDR3nt: TGTGCCAGCAGTTCGACAGGACGGTCCTACGAGCAGTACTTC; CDR3aa: CASSSTGRSYEQYF
v_gene: TRBV5-5; d_gene: TRBD2; abundance: -; j_gene: TRBJ2-1; CDR3nt: TGTGCCAGCGTTTTGGGGACTAGCGGGTACAATGAGCAGTTCTTC; CDR3aa: CASVLGTSGYNEQFF
v_gene: TRBV4-2; d_gene: -; abundance: -; j_gene: TRBJ2-3; CDR3nt: TGTGCCAGCAGCCAGGAATTTTGGGATACGCAGTATTTT; CDR3aa: CASSQEFWDTQYF
v_gene: TRBV6-5; d_gene: -; abundance: few; j_gene: TRBJ2-1; CDR3nt: TGTGCCAGCAGCGTCAATCTAGCAACCAATGAGCAGTTCTTC; CDR3aa: CASSVNLATNEQFF
v_gene: TRBV29-1; d_gene: -; abundance: few; j_gene: TRBJ2-3; CDR3nt: TGCAGCGTTGAAGGAACAGTCGCAGATACGCAGTATTTT; CDR3aa: CSVEGTVADTQYF